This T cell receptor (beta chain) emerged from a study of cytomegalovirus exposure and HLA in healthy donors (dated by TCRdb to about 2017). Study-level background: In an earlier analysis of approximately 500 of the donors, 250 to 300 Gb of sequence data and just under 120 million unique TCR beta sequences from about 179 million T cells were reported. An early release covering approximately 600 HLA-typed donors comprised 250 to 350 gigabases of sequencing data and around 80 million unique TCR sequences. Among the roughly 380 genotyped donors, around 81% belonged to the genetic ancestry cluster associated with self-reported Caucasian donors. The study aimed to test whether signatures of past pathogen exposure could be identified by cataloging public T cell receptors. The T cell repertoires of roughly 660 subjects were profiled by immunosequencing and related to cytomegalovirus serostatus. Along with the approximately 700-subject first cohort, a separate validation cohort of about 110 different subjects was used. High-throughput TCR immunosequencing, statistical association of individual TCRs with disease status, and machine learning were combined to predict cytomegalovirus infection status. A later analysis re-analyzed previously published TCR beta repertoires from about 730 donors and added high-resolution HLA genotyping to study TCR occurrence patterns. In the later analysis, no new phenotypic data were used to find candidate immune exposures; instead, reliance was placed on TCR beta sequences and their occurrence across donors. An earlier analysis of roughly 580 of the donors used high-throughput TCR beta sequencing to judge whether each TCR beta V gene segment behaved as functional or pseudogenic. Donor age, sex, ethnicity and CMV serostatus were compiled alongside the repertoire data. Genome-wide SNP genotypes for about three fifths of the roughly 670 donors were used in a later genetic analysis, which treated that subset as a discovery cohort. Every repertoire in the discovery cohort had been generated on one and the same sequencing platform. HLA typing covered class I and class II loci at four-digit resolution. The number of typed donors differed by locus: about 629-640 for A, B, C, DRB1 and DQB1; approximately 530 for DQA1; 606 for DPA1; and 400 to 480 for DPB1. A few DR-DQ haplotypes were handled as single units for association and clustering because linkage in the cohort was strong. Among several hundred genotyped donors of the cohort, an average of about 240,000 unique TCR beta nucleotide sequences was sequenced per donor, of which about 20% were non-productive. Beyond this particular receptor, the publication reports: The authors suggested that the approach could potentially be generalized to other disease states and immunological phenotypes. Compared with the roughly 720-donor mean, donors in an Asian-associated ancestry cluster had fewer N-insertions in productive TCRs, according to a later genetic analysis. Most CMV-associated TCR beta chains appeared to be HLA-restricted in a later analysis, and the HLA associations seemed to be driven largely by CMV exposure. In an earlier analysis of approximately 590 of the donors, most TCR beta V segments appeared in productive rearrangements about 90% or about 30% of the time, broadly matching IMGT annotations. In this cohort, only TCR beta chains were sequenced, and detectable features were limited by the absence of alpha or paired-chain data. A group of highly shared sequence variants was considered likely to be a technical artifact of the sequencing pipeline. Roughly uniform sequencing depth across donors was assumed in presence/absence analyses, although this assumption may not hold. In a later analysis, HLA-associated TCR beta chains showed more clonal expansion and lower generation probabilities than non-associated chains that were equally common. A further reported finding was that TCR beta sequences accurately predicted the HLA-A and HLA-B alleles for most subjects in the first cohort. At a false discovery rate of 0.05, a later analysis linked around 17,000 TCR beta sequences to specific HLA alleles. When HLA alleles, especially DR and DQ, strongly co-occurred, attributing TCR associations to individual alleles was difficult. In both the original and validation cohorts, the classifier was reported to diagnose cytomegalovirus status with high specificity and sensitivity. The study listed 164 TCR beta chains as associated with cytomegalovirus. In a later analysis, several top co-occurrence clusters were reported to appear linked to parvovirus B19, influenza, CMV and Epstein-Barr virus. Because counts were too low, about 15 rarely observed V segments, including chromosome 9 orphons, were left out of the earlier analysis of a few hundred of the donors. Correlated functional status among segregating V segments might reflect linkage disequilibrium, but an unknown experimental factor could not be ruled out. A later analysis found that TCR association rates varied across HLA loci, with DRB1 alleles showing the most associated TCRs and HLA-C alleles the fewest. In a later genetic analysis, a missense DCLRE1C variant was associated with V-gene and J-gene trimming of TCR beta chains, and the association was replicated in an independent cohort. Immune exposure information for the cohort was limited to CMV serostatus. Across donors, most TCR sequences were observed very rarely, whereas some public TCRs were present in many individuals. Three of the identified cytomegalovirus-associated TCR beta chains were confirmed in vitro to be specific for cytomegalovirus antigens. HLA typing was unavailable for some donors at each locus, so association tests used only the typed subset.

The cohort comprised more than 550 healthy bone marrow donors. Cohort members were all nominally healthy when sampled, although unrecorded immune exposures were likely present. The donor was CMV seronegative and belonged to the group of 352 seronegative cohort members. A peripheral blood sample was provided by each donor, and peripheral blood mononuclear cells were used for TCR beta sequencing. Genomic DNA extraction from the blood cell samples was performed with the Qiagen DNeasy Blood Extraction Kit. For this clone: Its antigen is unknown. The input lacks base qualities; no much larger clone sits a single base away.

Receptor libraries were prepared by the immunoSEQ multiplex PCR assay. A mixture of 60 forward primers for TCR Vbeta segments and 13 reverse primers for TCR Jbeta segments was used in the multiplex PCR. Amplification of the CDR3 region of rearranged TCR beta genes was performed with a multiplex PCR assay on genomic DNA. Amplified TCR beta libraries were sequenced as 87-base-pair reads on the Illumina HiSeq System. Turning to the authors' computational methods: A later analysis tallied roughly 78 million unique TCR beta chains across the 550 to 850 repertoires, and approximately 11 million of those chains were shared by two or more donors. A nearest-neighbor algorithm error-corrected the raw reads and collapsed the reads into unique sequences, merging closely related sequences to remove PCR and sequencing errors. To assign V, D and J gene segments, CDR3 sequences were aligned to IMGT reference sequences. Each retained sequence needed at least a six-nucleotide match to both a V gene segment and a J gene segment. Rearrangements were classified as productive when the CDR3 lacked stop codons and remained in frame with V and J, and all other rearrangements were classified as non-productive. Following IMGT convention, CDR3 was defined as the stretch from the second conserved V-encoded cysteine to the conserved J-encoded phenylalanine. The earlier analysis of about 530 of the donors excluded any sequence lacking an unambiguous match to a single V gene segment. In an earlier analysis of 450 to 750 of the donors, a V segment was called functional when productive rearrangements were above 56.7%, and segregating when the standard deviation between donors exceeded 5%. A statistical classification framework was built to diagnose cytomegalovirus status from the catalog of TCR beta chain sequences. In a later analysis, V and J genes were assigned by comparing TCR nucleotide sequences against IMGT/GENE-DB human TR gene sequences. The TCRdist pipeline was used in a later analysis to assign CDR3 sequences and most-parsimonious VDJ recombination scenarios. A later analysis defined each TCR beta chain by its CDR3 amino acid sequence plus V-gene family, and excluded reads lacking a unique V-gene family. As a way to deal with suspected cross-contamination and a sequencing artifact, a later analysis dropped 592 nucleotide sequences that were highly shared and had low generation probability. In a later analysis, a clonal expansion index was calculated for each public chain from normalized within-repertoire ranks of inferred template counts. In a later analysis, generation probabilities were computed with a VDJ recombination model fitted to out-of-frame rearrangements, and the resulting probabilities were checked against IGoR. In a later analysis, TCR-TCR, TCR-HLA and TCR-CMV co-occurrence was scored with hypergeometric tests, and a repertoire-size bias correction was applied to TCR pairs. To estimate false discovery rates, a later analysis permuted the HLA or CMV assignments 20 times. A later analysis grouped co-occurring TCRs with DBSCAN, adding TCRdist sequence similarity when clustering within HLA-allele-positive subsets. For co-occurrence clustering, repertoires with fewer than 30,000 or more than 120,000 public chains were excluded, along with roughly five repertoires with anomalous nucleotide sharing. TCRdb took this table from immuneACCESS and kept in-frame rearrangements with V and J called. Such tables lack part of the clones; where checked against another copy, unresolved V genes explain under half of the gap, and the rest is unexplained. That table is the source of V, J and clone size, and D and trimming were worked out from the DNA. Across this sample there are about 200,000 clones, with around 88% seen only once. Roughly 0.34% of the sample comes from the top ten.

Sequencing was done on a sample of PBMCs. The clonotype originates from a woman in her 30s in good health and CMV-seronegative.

The nucleotide sequence is TGTGCCAGCAGCGAAAGGGGCAGACGCACAGATACGCAGTATTTT. Its product reads: CASSERGRRTDTQYF. The chain was built from TRBV9 and TRBJ2-3; a weak D assignment points to TRBD1 (5 bases agree). CDR1 and CDR2 are read off the germline V gene as SGDLS and YYNGEE. V sheds 3 bases and J sheds 1 base, leaving 12 bases between their ends. The cysteine opens and the phenylalanine closes a CDR3 of 15 amino acids. Left in the record is the CDR3 DNA by itself, 45 bases read in frame from the first base.